The source of this T cell receptor beta chain is a study of blood T cell repertoires in COVID-19. The CDR3 spans 13 residues. V gave up 3 bases and J gave up 3 bases, with 9 bases separating them. From germline, CDR1 is MNHNS and CDR2 SASEGT. Study processing details: From reference gene primer amplification, estimates of nucleated cell counts were derived. Libraries were prepared by immunoSEQ multiplex PCR; TCRdb keeps only in-frame clonotypes and omits some of them. The D gene and trimming were derived from the DNA, and the V and J assignments and clone size from that table. The sample has 71,000 or so clones, about 87% seen once.

This chain links TRBV6-1 with TRBJ2-7; D perhaps matches TRBD1 (6 bases). The sequence was collected from a man between 45 and 60 years old with active COVID-19. The sample consisted of peripheral blood. The CDR3 loop is CASSDLDSYEQYF. The CDR3 coding sequence is TGTGCCAGCAGTGATTTGGACAGCTACGAGCAGTACTTC.